This TCR beta chain was identified during a study of T-cell reconstitution after alpha-beta-depleted transplantation in children. Whole-study results and caveats: A year post-transplant, T-cell counts and diversity derived mostly from newly produced T cells. About two months after transplant, alpha-beta T cells reportedly came from several hundred expanded graft clones.

The V end was cut by 5 bases, the J end by 1 base, with 15 bases between. Looked up from germline, CDR1 is SGHVS and CDR2 is FNYEAQ. CDR3 size: 16 residues. Researchers prepared the TCRbeta library using unique molecular identifiers, the study reports. TCRdb re-called the PCR reads with MiXCR, one entry per CDR3 protein. This sample has a few hundred thousand distinct CDR3 sequences, with around two fifths found just once. This clonotype has just one count. Its matching antigen is unknown. Sequencing used PBMCs, obtained before TCRalphabeta/CD19-depleted stem cell transplant. This sequence was found in a girl aged 2-10 years with aplastic anemia, due to receive a stem cell transplant. The J gene is TRBJ1-5, the V gene TRBV7-6; unclear D gene. The CDR3, as DNA: TGTGCCAGCAGCCTAGGCGGAGAGGGCAGCAATCAGCCCCAGCATTTT. Amino acid sequence: CASSLGGEGSNQPQHF. The full variable domain, rest sourced from reference TRBV7-6 and TRBJ1-5, is GAGVSQSPRYKVTKRGQDVALRCDPISGHVSLYWYRQALGQGPEFLTYFNYEAQQDKSGLPNDRFSAERPEGSISTLTIQRTEQRDSAMYRCASSLGGEGSNQPQHFGDGTRLSIL.